Here is one TCR beta chain with its context. Its target is not known. This CDR3 has 14 residues. Germline CDR1 is KGHDR and CDR2 is SFDVKD. Unmatched junction bases numbered 7, after V lost 9 bases and J lost 3 bases. The protocol was immunoSEQ multiplex PCR, while the TCRdb copy is restricted to in-frame clones and leaves out a portion. Of fewer than 200,000 clones in the sample, 90% to 95% were seen once. The data belong to a study of T cell responses to AZD1222 COVID-19 vaccine. Findings of the study overall: Only 5 to 7 AZD1222 recipients were seropositive at baseline. Unmutated regions of variants are reportedly targeted by nearly half of spike-specific TCRs. Spike-specific TCR breadth and depth both grew after two AZD1222 doses. All repertoire sampling was performed exclusively after the peak T cell response.

The chain is built from TRBV24-1 and TRBJ2-3; the match to TRBD2 covers 8 bases. The sample here was peripheral blood, taken 28 days after the second AZD1222 dose. This TCR came from an adult who received the AZD1222 COVID-19 vaccine. CDR3 coding DNA: TGTGCCACCCGTCCGGCGGGGGGAACAGATACGCAGTATTTT. Translation gives CATRPAGGTDTQYF.